Shown below are 8 T cell receptor beta chains from a single sample sequenced in a study of cytomegalovirus exposure and HLA in healthy donors (dated by TCRdb to 2017 to 2019). Library preparation used the immunoSEQ multiplex PCR assay. For the multiplex PCR, a mixture combining 60 forward primers for TCR Vbeta segments and 13 reverse primers for TCR Jbeta segments was used. The clones in this table, taken by TCRdb from immuneACCESS, are in-frame only. Not every clone is retained; where verified, under half of the shortfall comes from an unresolved V gene, and the cause of the rest is unknown. This sample gives some 150,000 clones in total; around four fifths of them show up just once. The ten largest clones add up to roughly 1.4% of the sample. The material sequenced was PBMCs. These receptors came from a man aged 25-45 years in good health and CMV-seropositive.

Only one count was recorded for this clone. The sample contains more than one DNA sequence encoding this CDR3. The chain's CDR3 is CASSITGNTEAFF. CDR3 bases: TGTGCCAGTAGTATTACAGGGAACACTGAAGCTTTCTTT. This chain connects TRBV19 to TRBJ1-1; a possible D gene is TRBD1 (5 bases). CDR1 is LNHDA, CDR2 SQIVND, per germline (reference sequence). V lost 3 bases and J 1 base, leaving 6 bases between the germline ends. This CDR3 spans 13 amino acids.

The chain recombines TRBV18 with TRBJ2-2, with a weak D call TRBD1 (6 bases). The CDR3 spans 15 residues. Trimming took 1 base from V and 7 from J, leaving 13 bases between them. Germline V gene data show CDR1 as KGHSH and CDR2 as LQKENI. The CDR3 sequence: CASSPLRGKDGELFF. For the CDR3, the DNA is TGTGCCAGCTCACCACTCAGGGGCAAGGACGGGGAGCTGTTTTTT.

J is TRBJ2-7 and V is TRBV19; D is possibly TRBD1 (6 bases). V was cut by 4 bases and J by 3 bases, with 13 bases left in between. The CDR3 consists of 14 residues. Germline V gene data show CDR1 as LNHDA and CDR2 as SQIVND (reference sequence). Here the CDR3 reads CASSTPGTNYEQYF. Written as DNA, the CDR3 is TGTGCCAGTAGTACCCCCGGGACAAACTACGAGCAGTACTTC.

The chain couples TRBV9 to TRBJ2-3, with 7 bases matching TRBD1. V trimming: 8 bases; J trimming: 4 bases; junction bases outside the gene matches: 7. Per germline, CDR1 SGDLS and CDR2 YYNGEE. The CDR3 loop spans 13 amino acids. The CDR3 loop is CASGGTVPDTQYF. CDR3 in DNA: TGTGCCAGTGGTGGGACAGTACCAGATACGCAGTATTTT.

The rearrangement joins TRBV29-1 to TRBJ2-1, with D possibly TRBD1 on 5 matching bases. Germline lookup yields CDR1 SQVTM and CDR2 ANQGSEA. Trimming left V 2 bases short and J 6 bases short, with 14 bases between. The CDR3 loop spans 14 amino acids. In nucleotides, the CDR3 is TGCAGCGTTGAAAAGGACAATTGGTTCAATGAGCAGTTCTTC. Residues: CSVEKDNWFNEQFF.

The V call is TRBV2, the J call TRBJ1-4; D possibly corresponds to TRBD1 (6 bases). V was cut by 7 bases and J by 5 bases, with 14 bases left in between. This CDR3 contains 14 residues. The germline V gene encodes CDR1 SNHLY and CDR2 FYNNEI. The CDR3, as DNA: TGTGCCAGCACCGAGGACAGATTAAATGAAAAACTGTTTTTT. Translating gives CASTEDRLNEKLFF.

The V call is TRBV5-1, the J call TRBJ2-1; 8 nucleotides agree with TRBD2. Trimming cost V 4 bases and J 2 bases; bases outside gene matches: 8. Looked up from germline, CDR1 is SGHRS and CDR2 is YFSETQ. This CDR3 contains 16 residues. CDR3 amino acids: CASSLYPGLAYNEQFF. The DNA of the CDR3 is TGCGCCAGCAGCCTGTATCCGGGACTAGCCTACAATGAGCAGTTCTTC. Full variable domain (missing parts from reference TRBV5-1 and TRBJ2-1): KAGVTQTPRYLIKTRGQQVTLSCSPISGHRSVSWYQQTPGQGLQFLFEYFSETQRNKGNFPGRFSGRQFSNSRSEMNVSTLELGDSALYLCASSLYPGLAYNEQFFGPGTRLTVL.

The V gene is TRBV28, the J gene TRBJ1-2; tentative D call: TRBD1 (6 bases). Germline CDR1 MDHEN, CDR2 SYDVKM. V was pared by 7 bases and J by 4 bases, with 13 bases between. The CDR3 has 13 residues. The CDR3 nucleotides are TGTGCCAGCAAACAGGGCATGTTCTATGGCTACACCTTC. Its protein is CASKQGMFYGYTF.